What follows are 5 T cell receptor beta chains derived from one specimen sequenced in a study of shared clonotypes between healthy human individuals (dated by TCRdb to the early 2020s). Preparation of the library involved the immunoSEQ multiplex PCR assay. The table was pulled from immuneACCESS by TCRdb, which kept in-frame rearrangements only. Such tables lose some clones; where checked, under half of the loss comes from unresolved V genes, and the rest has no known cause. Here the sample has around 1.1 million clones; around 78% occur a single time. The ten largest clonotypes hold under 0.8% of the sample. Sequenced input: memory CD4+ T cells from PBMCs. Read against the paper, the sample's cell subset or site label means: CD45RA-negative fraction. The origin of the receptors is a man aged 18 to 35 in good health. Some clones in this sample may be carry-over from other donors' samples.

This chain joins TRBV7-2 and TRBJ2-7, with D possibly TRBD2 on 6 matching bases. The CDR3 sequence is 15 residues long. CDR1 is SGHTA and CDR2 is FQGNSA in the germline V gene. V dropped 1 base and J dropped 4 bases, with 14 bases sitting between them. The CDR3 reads CASSLDGSGVYEQYF. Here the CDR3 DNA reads TGTGCCAGCAGCTTAGATGGATCGGGAGTGTACGAGCAGTACTTC. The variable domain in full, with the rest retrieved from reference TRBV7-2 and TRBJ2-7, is GAGVSQSPSNKVTEKGKDVELRCDPISGHTALYWYRQSLGQGLEFLIYFQGNSAPDKSGLPSDRFSAERTGGSVSTLTIQRTQQEDSAVYLCASSLDGSGVYEQYFGPGTRLTVT.

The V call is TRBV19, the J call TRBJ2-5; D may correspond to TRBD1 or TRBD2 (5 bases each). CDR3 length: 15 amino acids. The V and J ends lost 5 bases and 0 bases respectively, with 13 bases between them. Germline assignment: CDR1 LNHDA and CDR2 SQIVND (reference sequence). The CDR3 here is CASSATGTYQETQYF. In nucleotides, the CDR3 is TGTGCCAGTAGTGCAACCGGGACGTACCAAGAGACCCAGTACTTC.

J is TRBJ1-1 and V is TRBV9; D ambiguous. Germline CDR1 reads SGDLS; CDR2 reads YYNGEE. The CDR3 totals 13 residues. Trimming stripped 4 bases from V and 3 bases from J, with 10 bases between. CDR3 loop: CASSTRPHTEAFF. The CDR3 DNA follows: TGTGCCAGCAGCACGAGGCCCCACACTGAAGCTTTCTTT.

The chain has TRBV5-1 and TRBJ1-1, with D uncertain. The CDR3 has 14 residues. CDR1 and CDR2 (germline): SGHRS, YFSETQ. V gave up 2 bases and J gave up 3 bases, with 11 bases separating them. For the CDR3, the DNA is TGCGCCAGCAGCTTAGGCATCACCTACACTGAAGCTTTCTTT. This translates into CASSLGITYTEAFF.

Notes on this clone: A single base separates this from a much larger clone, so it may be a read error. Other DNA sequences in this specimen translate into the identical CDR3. CDR3 DNA sequence: TGCGCCAGCAGCTTGGTGGGAAACGGTGAAAAACTGTTTTTT. The encoded protein is CASSLVGNGEKLFF. This chain links TRBV5-1 with TRBJ1-4; D is undetermined. The V gene's germline CDR1 is SGHRS and CDR2 YFSETQ. The CDR3 has 14 residues. The ends were cut back, 0 bases at V and 7 bases at J, with 10 bases in the middle.